The 21 T cell receptor beta chains below were found in one sample sequenced in a study of CD8 T cells in Susac syndrome. RNA totalling roughly 0.45 to 1 ug underwent reverse transcription with random hexamers. MiXCR, run by TCRdb on the immunoSEQ multiplex PCR reads, gives a single entry per CDR3 protein. Of fewer than 350,000 distinct CDR3 sequences listed, about 90% are singletons. The source material was CD4+ T cells from PBMCs. The receptors come from a human donor with multiple sclerosis.

This chain uses TRBV29-1 with TRBJ1-2; 8 bases match TRBD1. The CDR3 runs 12 residues. Germline values: CDR1 SQVTM, CDR2 ANQGSEA. V lost 2 bases and J lost 7; bases outside the gene matches: 3. This chain's CDR3 is CSVEWGQAGYTF. For the CDR3, the DNA is TGCAGCGTTGAATGGGGACAGGCTGGCTACACCTTC.

The gene calls are TRBV25-1 and TRBJ2-5; D possibly corresponds to TRBD1 (6 bases). Germline CDR1 reads MGHDK; CDR2 reads SYGVNS. The CDR3 has 16 residues. V lost 1 base, J lost 1 base, and 13 bases lay in between. The chain's CDR3 is CASSEFQGPTQETQYF. Written as DNA, the CDR3 is TGTGCCAGCAGTGAATTTCAGGGGCCAACCCAAGAGACCCAGTACTTC.

The chain links TRBV18 to TRBJ2-6, with TRBD1 as a possible D gene (6 bases). V lost 2 bases to trimming and J lost 1 base, with 12 bases between them. Germline CDR1 KGHSH, CDR2 LQKENI. The CDR3 runs 17 residues. The CDR3 DNA is TGTGCCAGCTCACCAATGGCAGGGGAATCTGGGGCCAACGTCCTGACTTTC. Its protein is CASSPMAGESGANVLTF.

The chain employs TRBV15 and TRBJ2-5, with D perhaps matching TRBD1 (5 bases). The CDR3 runs to 14 residues. The germline CDR1 and CDR2 sequences are LNHNV and YYDKDF (reference sequence). V lost 3 bases and J 2 bases, leaving 10 bases between the germline ends. The CDR3 nucleotides are TGTGCCACCAGCAGTAACAGGAGACAAGAGACCCAGTACTTC. It is translated as CATSSNRRQETQYF. Based on the CDR3 plus reference TRBV15 and TRBJ2-5, the full variable domain is DAMVIQNPRYQVTQFGKPVTLSCSQTLNHNVMYWYQQKSSQAPKLLFHYYDKDFNNEADTPDNFQSRRPNTSFCFLDIRSPGLGDTAMYLCATSSNRRQETQYFGPGTRLLVL.

This chain connects TRBV4-1 to TRBJ1-2; maybe TRBD1 (5 bases). The ends were cut back, 4 bases at V and 0 bases at J, with 15 bases in the middle. CDR1 MGHRA and CDR2 YSYEKL come from the germline V gene. This CDR3 spans 16 amino acids. Written as DNA, the CDR3 is TGCGCCAGCAGCCCCAGGATCGGGGCTACTAACTATGGCTACACCTTC. This gives the protein CASSPRIGATNYGYTF.

The chain couples TRBV3-1 to TRBJ1-6; D is possibly TRBD1 (5 bases). The CDR3 extends over 14 amino acids. Germline CDR1 reads LGHDT; CDR2 reads YNNKEL (reference sequence). The V end lost 3 bases, the J end lost 9 bases, and 12 bases lay between the germline ends. This CDR3 reads CASSQRDSTSPLHF. The CDR3 DNA sequence: TGTGCCAGCAGCCAGCGGGACTCTACTTCACCCCTCCACTTT.

This chain links TRBV7-2 with TRBJ2-7, with D possibly being TRBD1 (6 bases). Looked up from germline, CDR1 is SGHTA and CDR2 is FQGNSA. With 6 bases removed from V and 0 bases from J, the gap between germline ends came to 12 bases. This CDR3 has 14 amino acids. The CDR3 region has the DNA TGTGCCAGCAGTCAGGGGAGCTACTCCTACGAGCAGTACTTC. It codes for CASSQGSYSYEQYF. The whole variable domain, filled in from reference TRBV7-2 and TRBJ2-7, reads GAGVSQSPSNKVTEKGKDVELRCDPISGHTALYWYRQSLGQGLEFLIYFQGNSAPDKSGLPSDRFSAERTGGSVSTLTIQRTQQEDSAVYLCASSQGSYSYEQYFGPGTRLTVT.

This CDR3 reads CASSFRRGLAGRTDTQYF. Written as DNA, the CDR3 is TGTGCCAGCAGCTTCCGAAGAGGACTAGCGGGTCGCACAGATACGCAGTATTTT. The chain uses TRBV7-2 and TRBJ2-3, with TRBD2 identical over 11 bases. The V gene end was trimmed by 3 bases and the J gene end by 1 base; junction bases not matched to a gene: 9. This CDR3 contains 18 residues. Per germline, CDR1 SGHTA and CDR2 FQGNSA.

The V gene is TRBV5-1, the J gene TRBJ2-5; D uncertain. Per germline, CDR1 SGHRS and CDR2 YFSETQ. There are 14 residues in the CDR3. The V and J ends lost 1 base and 0 bases respectively, with 7 bases between them. The CDR3 here is CASSLRPYQETQYF. The CDR3 nucleotides are TGCGCCAGCAGCTTGAGGCCGTACCAAGAGACCCAGTACTTC.

Regarding this clonotype: No conserved phenylalanine or tryptophan is present at the end of the CDR3, so a read error is the likely explanation. This chain links TRBV5-1 with TRBJ2-7; 10 nucleotides line up with TRBD1. The germline CDR1 and CDR2 sequences are SGHRS and YFSETQ. The V segment lost 2 bases and the J segment 5 bases; nucleotides outside the gene matches: 10. This CDR3 has 16 amino acids. The CDR3 region is CASSFTPGQGYHEQYS. The CDR3 nucleotides read TGCGCCAGCAGCTTTACCCCGGGACAGGGGTATCACGAGCAGTACTCC.

This chain links TRBV30 with TRBJ1-5; no definite D call. The CDR3 totals 13 residues. Germline lookup yields CDR1 GTSNPN and CDR2 SVGIG (reference sequence). V dropped 0 bases and J dropped 6 bases, with 9 bases sitting between them. The CDR3 loop is CAWSVGLGQPQHF. CDR3 DNA sequence: TGTGCCTGGAGTGTCGGGTTAGGTCAGCCCCAGCATTTT.

V and J are TRBV5-6 and TRBJ2-4, with 7 bases matching TRBD2. This CDR3 comprises 16 residues. CDR1 is SGHDT and CDR2 is YYEEEE in the germline V gene. V trimming: 2 bases; J trimming: 2 bases; junction bases outside the gene matches: 7. CDR3 amino acids: CASSFGGSWTKNIQYF. In DNA form, the CDR3 reads TGTGCCAGCAGCTTCGGCGGGAGTTGGACCAAAAACATTCAGTACTTC.

The rearrangement uses TRBV4-1 and TRBJ1-1; 8 positions agree with TRBD1. The V gene end was trimmed by 2 bases and the J gene end by 4 bases; junction bases not matched to a gene: 6. The CDR3 is 15 amino acids. The germline V gene encodes CDR1 MGHRA and CDR2 YSYEKL. Here the CDR3 reads CASSQQGALSTEAFF. CDR3 bases: TGCGCCAGCAGCCAACAGGGGGCCCTAAGCACTGAAGCTTTCTTT.

The chain links TRBV20-1 to TRBJ1-3, with TRBD1 matching over 7 bases. V trimming: 5 bases; J trimming: 2 bases; junction bases outside the gene matches: 9. CDR1 is DFQATT and CDR2 is SNEGSKA in the germline V gene (reference sequence). This CDR3 contains 15 residues. CDR3 DNA sequence: TGCAGTGCTCAGGGGGTTGAGGGACCTGGAAACACCATATATTTT. It specifies CSAQGVEGPGNTIYF.

The rearrangement links TRBV2 to TRBJ1-2; D is undetermined. CDR1 SNHLY and CDR2 FYNNEI come from the germline V gene. This CDR3 has 14 residues. Between the trimmed V and J ends, which lost 6 bases and 5 bases, there was a span of 16 bases. As DNA, the CDR3 is TGTGCCAGCAGCGGCAGGATAGATTTATATGGCTACACCTTC. Translating gives CASSGRIDLYGYTF.

The V gene is TRBV30, the J gene TRBJ1-4, with D perhaps matching TRBD1 (5 bases). This CDR3 spans 13 amino acids. Trimming removed 5 bases at V and 11 bases at J, with 18 bases between. CDR1 and CDR2 from the germline V gene are GTSNPN and SVGIG (reference sequence). In nucleotides, the CDR3 is TGTGCCTGGGAGACGGGCCGGGGGGACAAACTGTTTTTT. Its translation: CAWETGRGDKLFF.

The chain uses TRBV24-1 and TRBJ2-1; 11 bases are a match to TRBD1. The ends lost 5 bases at V and 7 bases at J; junction bases unmatched: 9. Germline CDR1 KGHDR, CDR2 SFDVKD. The length of the CDR3 is 16 residues. The CDR3 here is CATSGKGTGGLNEQFF. As DNA, the CDR3 is TGTGCCACCAGTGGGAAAGGGACAGGGGGATTGAATGAGCAGTTCTTC.

This chain uses TRBV29-1 with TRBJ1-1; D remains ambiguous. V was pared by 0 bases and J by 2 bases, with 13 bases between. The CDR3 totals 15 residues. The germline gives CDR1 SQVTM, CDR2 ANQGSEA. The CDR3 is CSVEDIPGINTEAFF. The DNA for the CDR3 is TGCAGCGTTGAAGATATTCCGGGTATAAACACTGAAGCTTTCTTT.

This clonotype was recorded once. The chain links TRBV19 to TRBJ2-1; 10 nucleotides align to TRBD2. Trimming at V came to 7 bases and at J to 9 bases, leaving 18 bases not matched to a gene. There are 17 residues in the CDR3. Germline assignment: CDR1 LNHDA and CDR2 SQIVND (reference sequence). This chain's CDR3 is CASTPGGASGRLGEQFF. Written as DNA, the CDR3 is TGTGCCAGTACCCCGGGGGGGGCTAGCGGGAGACTGGGTGAGCAGTTCTTC.

The gene calls are TRBV20-1 and TRBJ2-7; D is unresolved. In germline, CDR1 is DFQATT, CDR2 SNEGSKA (reference sequence). The CDR3 spans 12 residues. Trimming cost V 3 bases and J 2 bases, with 8 bases left between them. CDR3 loop: CSASPRPYEQYF. The CDR3, as DNA: TGCAGTGCTAGTCCCCGGCCCTACGAGCAGTACTTC.

V and J are TRBV29-1 and TRBJ2-7; perhaps TRBD1 as D (5 bases). The CDR3 sequence is 13 residues long. Deletions cut 6 bases from V and 2 bases from J, with 14 bases between. Per germline, CDR1 SQVTM and CDR2 ANQGSEA. Here the CDR3 DNA reads TGCAGCGTCCAGACAGCACTTACCTACGAGCAGTACTTC. Translation: CSVQTALTYEQYF.